This entry is about one T cell receptor beta chain. Its antigen is currently unknown. Profiling relied on immunoSEQ multiplex PCR, and the TCRdb table lists in-frame clones only, not all of them. Among 95,000 to 120,000 clones listed, more than 85% were seen once. This CDR3 spans 15 amino acids. Germline V CDR1 and CDR2: LGHNA, YNFKEQ. V lost 5 bases and J 2 bases, leaving 15 bases between the germline ends. Blood got drawn at baseline, again on cycle 4 day 1, and then on cycle 7 day 1. These data belong to a study of OX40 agonist ivuxolimab in advanced cancers. Study outcomes and limitations: Certain nonresponders likewise exhibited a low normalized T-cell clonal expansion. On average, a greater number of expanded clones characterised CD8+ T cells relative to CD4+.

This receptor was taken from an adult with an advanced solid tumor such as melanoma, head and neck, liver or kidney cancer. J is TRBJ1-1 and V is TRBV4-2; a possible D gene is TRBD1 (5 bases). The sequencing used CD4+ or CD8+ T cells sorted from blood, collected in a trial of the OX40 agonist ivuxolimab. CDR3 sequence (DNA): TGTGCCAGCAGCTTTCTAGGGACTTTTAACACTGAAGCTTTCTTT. This sequence encodes CASSFLGTFNTEAFF.